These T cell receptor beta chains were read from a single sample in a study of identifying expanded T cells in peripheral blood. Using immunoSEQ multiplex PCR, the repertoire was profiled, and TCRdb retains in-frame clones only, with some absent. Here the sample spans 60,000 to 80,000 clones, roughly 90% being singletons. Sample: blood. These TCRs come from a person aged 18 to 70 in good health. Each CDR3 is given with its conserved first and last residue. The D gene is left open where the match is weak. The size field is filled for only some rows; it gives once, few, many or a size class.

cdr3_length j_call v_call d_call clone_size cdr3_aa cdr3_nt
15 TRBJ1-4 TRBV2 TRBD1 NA CASSALTGMGEKLFF TGTGCCAGCAGTGCATTGACAGGGATGGGTGAAAAACTGTTTTTT
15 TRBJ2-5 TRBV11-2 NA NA CASSPRLPKGETQYF TGTGCCAGCAGCCCAAGGTTACCAAAGGGAGAGACCCAGTACTTC
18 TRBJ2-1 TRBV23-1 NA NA CASSLMRFTDLSYNEQFF TGCGCCAGCAGTCTGATGAGGTTTACGGACCTTTCCTACAATGAGCAGTTCTTC
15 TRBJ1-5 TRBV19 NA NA CASSAYRDSNQPQHF TGTGCCAGTAGTGCTTACCGGGACAGCAATCAGCCCCAGCATTTT
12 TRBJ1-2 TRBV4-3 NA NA CASSQPPGRYTF TGCGCCAGCAGCCAACCGCCGGGTCGCTACACCTTC
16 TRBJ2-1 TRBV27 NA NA CASSLWAVSSYNEQFF TGTGCCAGCAGTTTATGGGCGGTCAGCTCCTACAATGAGCAGTTCTTC
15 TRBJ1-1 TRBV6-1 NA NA CASSEARLMNTEAFF TGTGCCAGCAGTGAAGCGAGGCTGATGAACACTGAAGCTTTCTTT
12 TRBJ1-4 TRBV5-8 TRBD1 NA CASSKDREKLFF TGTGCCAGCAGCAAGGACAGGGAAAAACTGTTTTTT
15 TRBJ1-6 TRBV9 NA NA CASSNINSYNSPLHF TGTGCCAGCAGTAACATAAACTCCTATAATTCACCCCTCCACTTT
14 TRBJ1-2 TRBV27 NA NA CASSFRGFTHGYTF TGTGCCAGCAGTTTCCGGGGGTTTACTCATGGCTACACCTTC
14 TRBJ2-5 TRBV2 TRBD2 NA CASSPGLGRETQYF TGTGCCAGCAGCCCGGGACTAGGTCGGGAGACCCAGTACTTC
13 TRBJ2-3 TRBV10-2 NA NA CASKDALTDTQYF TGCGCCAGCAAGGACGCCCTCACAGATACGCAGTATTTT
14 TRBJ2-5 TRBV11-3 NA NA CASSGGQSQETQYF TGTGCCAGCAGCGGCGGACAGTCCCAAGAGACCCAGTACTTC
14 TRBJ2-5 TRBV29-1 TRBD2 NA CSVATSGGSKTQYF TGCAGCGTAGCGACTAGCGGGGGGTCCAAGACCCAGTACTTC
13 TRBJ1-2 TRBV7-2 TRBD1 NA CASSMTGTGGYTF TGTGCCAGCAGCATGACAGGGACCGGTGGCTACACCTTC
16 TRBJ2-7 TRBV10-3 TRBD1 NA CAISESRQGVSYEQYF TGTGCCATCAGTGAGTCGAGACAGGGGGTTTCCTACGAGCAGTACTTC
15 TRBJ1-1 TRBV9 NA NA CASSPHPRGVTEAFF TGTGCCAGCAGCCCTCACCCCAGGGGTGTAACTGAAGCTTTCTTT
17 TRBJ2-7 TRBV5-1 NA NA CASSLGDRQPGSYEQYF TGCGCCAGCAGCTTGGGCGACCGACAGCCGGGCTCCTACGAGCAGTACTTC
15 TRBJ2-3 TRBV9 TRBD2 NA CASSVFTSGRDTQYF TGTGCCAGCAGCGTGTTTACTAGCGGGAGGGATACGCAGTATTTT
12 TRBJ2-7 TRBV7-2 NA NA CASSFAGYEQYF TGTGCCAGCAGCTTTGCGGGCTACGAGCAGTACTTC
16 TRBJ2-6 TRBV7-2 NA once CASSLGQASGANVLTF TGTGCCAGCAGCTTAGGACAGGCCTCTGGGGCCAACGTCCTGACTTTC
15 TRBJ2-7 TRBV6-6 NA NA CASRPRTAVQGEQYF TGTGCCAGCAGACCACGGACGGCAGTCCAGGGTGAGCAGTACTTC
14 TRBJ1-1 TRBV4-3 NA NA CASSQDRGGTEAFF TGCGCCAGCAGCCAAGATAGAGGGGGCACTGAAGCTTTCTTT
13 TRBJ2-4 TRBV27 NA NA CASSFTGKNIQYF TGTGCCAGCAGTTTTACGGGCAAAAACATTCAGTACTTC
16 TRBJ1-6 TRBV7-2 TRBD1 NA CASRTGRGQGGSPLHF TGTGCCAGCAGAACGGGAAGGGGACAGGGAGGATCACCCCTCCACTTT
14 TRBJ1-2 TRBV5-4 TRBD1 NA CASSSRDRELGYTF TGTGCCAGCAGCTCCCGGGACAGAGAACTTGGCTACACCTTC
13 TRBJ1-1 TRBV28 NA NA CASSLAMNTEAFF TGTGCCAGCAGTTTAGCTATGAACACTGAAGCTTTCTTT
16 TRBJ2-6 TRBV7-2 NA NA CASSLGQGDGANVLTF TGTGCCAGCAGCTTGGGGCAGGGAGATGGGGCCAACGTCCTGACTTTC
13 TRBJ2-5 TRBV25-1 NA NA CASSGHFQETQYF TGTGCCAGCAGTGGACACTTTCAAGAGACCCAGTACTTC
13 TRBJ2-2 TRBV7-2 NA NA CASSRAGSGELFF TGTGCCAGCAGCCGCGCAGGGAGCGGGGAGCTGTTTTTT
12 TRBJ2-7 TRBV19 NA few CASSPRQSEQYF TGTGCCAGTAGTCCTCGACAGTCCGAGCAGTACTTC
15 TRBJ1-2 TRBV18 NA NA CASSPVTGQEVGYTF TGTGCCAGCTCACCAGTGACAGGCCAGGAGGTTGGCTACACCTTC
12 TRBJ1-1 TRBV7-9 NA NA CASSLGRHEAFF TGTGCCAGCAGCTTGGGCAGACACGAAGCTTTCTTT
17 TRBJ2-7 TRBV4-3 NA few CASSFRGPGEPSFEQYF TGCGCCAGCAGCTTCCGAGGGCCGGGGGAGCCTTCTTTCGAGCAGTACTTC
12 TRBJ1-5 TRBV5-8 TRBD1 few CATRQGNQPQHF TGTGCCACTAGACAGGGGAATCAGCCCCAGCATTTT
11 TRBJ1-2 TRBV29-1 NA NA CSSRGMGGYTF TGCAGCTCAAGGGGGATGGGGGGCTACACCTTC
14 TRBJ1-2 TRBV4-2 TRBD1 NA CASSQGQGAEGYTF TGTGCCAGCAGCCAAGGCCAGGGGGCGGAAGGCTACACCTTC
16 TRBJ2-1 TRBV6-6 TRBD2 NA CASSYGTATSINEQFF TGTGCCAGCAGTTACGGGACCGCGACTAGCATAAATGAGCAGTTCTTC
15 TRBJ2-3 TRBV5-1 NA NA CASSSSGGSTDTQYF TGCGCCAGCAGCTCGTCGGGGGGCAGCACAGATACGCAGTATTTT
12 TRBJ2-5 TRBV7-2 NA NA CASSRAEFDQYF TGTGCCAGCAGCCGAGCCGAGTTCGACCAGTACTTC
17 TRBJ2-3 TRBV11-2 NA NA CASSLEGGGGATDTQYF TGTGCCAGCAGCTTAGAAGGTGGTGGGGGCGCCACAGATACGCAGTATTTT
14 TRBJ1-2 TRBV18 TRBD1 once CASSPPGTVYGYTF TGTGCCAGCTCACCACCGGGGACAGTCTATGGCTACACCTTC
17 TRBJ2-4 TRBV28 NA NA CASSFRNKKGTKNIQYF TGTGCCAGCAGTTTCCGCAATAAAAAGGGCACCAAAAACATTCAGTACTTC
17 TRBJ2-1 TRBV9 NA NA CASSVGGGVLNTNEQFF TGTGCCAGCAGCGTCGGCGGTGGGGTCCTTAACACCAATGAGCAGTTCTTC
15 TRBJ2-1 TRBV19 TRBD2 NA CASSQLAATYNEQFF TGTGCCAGTAGCCAACTAGCGGCTACTTACAATGAGCAGTTCTTC
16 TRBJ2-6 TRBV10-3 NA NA CAISEWYPSGANVLTF TGTGCCATCAGTGAGTGGTATCCCTCTGGGGCCAACGTCCTGACTTTC
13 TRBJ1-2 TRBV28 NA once CASSLFRVYGYTF TGTGCCAGCAGTTTATTCAGGGTCTATGGCTACACCTTC
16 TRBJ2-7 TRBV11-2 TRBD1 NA CASSPIRRQGDYEQYF TGTGCCAGCAGCCCAATCCGTCGACAGGGAGACTACGAGCAGTACTTC
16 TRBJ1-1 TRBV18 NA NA CASSLGWDRATTEAFF TGTGCCAGCTCCCTCGGCTGGGATAGGGCCACAACTGAAGCTTTCTTT
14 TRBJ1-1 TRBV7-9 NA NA CASSLVGADTEAFF TGTGCCAGCAGCTTAGTGGGGGCGGACACTGAAGCTTTCTTT
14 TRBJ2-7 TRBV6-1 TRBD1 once CASILGQGPYEQYF TGTGCCAGCATCCTAGGACAGGGTCCCTACGAGCAGTACTTC